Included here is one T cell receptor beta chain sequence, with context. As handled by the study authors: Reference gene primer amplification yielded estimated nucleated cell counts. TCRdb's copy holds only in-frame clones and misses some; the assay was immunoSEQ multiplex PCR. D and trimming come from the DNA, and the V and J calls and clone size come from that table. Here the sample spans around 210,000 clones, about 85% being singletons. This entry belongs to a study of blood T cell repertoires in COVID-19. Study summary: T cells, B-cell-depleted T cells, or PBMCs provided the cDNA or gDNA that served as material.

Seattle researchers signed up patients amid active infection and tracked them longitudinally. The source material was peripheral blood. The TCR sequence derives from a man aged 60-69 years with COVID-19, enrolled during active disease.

CDR3 coding DNA: TGTGCTAGTGGTTTGTGGACAGGGGTTGGCTACACCTTC. The encoded protein is CASGLWTGVGYTF. The gene calls are TRBV12-5 and TRBJ1-2; 9 positions match TRBD1. The V segment lost 2 bases and the J segment 7 bases; nucleotides outside the gene matches: 2. This CDR3 spans 13 amino acids. Germline values: CDR1 LGHNT, CDR2 FRNRAP. Combining the CDR3 with reference TRBV12-5 and TRBJ1-2 gives the whole variable domain DARVTQTPRHKVTEMGQEVTMRCQPILGHNTVFWYRQTMMQGLELLAYFRNRAPLDDSGMPKDRFSAEMPDATLATLKIQPSEPRDSAVYFCASGLWTGVGYTFGSGTRLTVV.